Described below is a single T cell receptor (beta chain) sequence and its context. Per the study methods: Amplification of reference gene primers was used by the study to estimate nucleated cell counts. Libraries were prepared by immunoSEQ multiplex PCR; TCRdb keeps only in-frame clonotypes and omits some of them. For V, J and clone size, that table is used; D and trimming come from the DNA. In the table there are around 200,000 clones, about four fifths of which are singletons. These data originate in a study of blood T cell repertoires in COVID-19. Looking at the study overall: The origin of the acute and convalescent COVID-19 samples was the United States, Italy and Spain. In each case, the material was cDNA or gDNA derived from T cells, B-cell-depleted T cells, or PBMCs.

CDR3 length: 16 residues. Germline loops: CDR1 KGHSH, CDR2 LQKENI. The V gene end was trimmed by 0 bases and the J gene end by 10 bases; junction bases not matched to a gene: 6. The sequencing input was peripheral blood. The receptor was isolated from a woman in her 40s with active or convalescent COVID-19. This chain joins TRBV18 and TRBJ1-6; 10 bases are a match to TRBD1. CDR3 protein: CASSPPQGTGASPLHF. The CDR3 region has the DNA TGTGCCAGCTCACCACCTCAGGGGACAGGGGCATCACCCCTCCACTTT.